This T cell receptor beta chain stems from a study of response to subunit inactivated influenza vaccine. Study-level results: Only a handful of new T cells, the authors suggested, are recruited with each seasonal influenza vaccination.

TCRdb passed the RT-PCR reads through MiXCR, listing each CDR3 protein once. The sample has about 580,000 distinct CDR3 sequences, 13% to 15% seen once. The CDR3 has 14 residues. Germline V gene sequence: CDR1 SGHTA, CDR2 FQGNSA. V lost 4 bases to trimming and J lost 2 bases; unmatched junction nucleotides: 3. Points on this clonotype: What it binds is not known.

This rearrangement joins TRBV7-2 to TRBJ2-5; 8 bases are shared with TRBD1. The sequence derives from a middle-aged man who received an inactivated influenza vaccine. Sequences were derived from PBMCs from blood, sampled 11 to 12 days after vaccination. The CDR3 protein is CASSSNRGQETQYF. The CDR3 DNA reads TGTGCCAGCAGCTCCAACAGGGGGCAAGAGACCCAGTACTTC. Drawing the rest from reference TRBV7-2 and TRBJ2-5, the complete variable domain is GAGVSQSPSNKVTEKGKDVELRCDPISGHTALYWYRQSLGQGLEFLIYFQGNSAPDKSGLPSDRFSAERTGGSVSTLTIQRTQQEDSAVYLCASSSNRGQETQYFGPGTRLLVL.